This T cell receptor beta chain was obtained from a study of blood T cell repertoires in COVID-19. Study-wide background: Italy, Spain and the United States were the sources of the convalescent and acute COVID-19 samples.

V shed 3 bases, J shed 0 bases, and the junction held 6 bases outside the gene matches. This CDR3 region has 17 residues. Looked up from germline, CDR1 is SGHTA and CDR2 is FQGNSA. In the source study's methods: Reference gene primer amplification yielded estimated nucleated cell counts. Method: immunoSEQ multiplex PCR; TCRdb's copy keeps in-frame clones and lacks some. Clonal size and the V and J genes are those of that table, whereas D and trimming came from the DNA. The sample carries 96,000 or so clones, around nine tenths recorded once. The receptor was isolated from a man in his 60s with acute or convalescent COVID-19. The specimen was peripheral blood. The V gene is TRBV7-2, the J gene TRBJ2-4; 9 bases are a match to TRBD2. The CDR3, as DNA: TGTGCCAGCAGCTTGGTAGCGGGGGCCCTAGCCAAAAACATTCAGTACTTC. Amino acids: CASSLVAGALAKNIQYF.